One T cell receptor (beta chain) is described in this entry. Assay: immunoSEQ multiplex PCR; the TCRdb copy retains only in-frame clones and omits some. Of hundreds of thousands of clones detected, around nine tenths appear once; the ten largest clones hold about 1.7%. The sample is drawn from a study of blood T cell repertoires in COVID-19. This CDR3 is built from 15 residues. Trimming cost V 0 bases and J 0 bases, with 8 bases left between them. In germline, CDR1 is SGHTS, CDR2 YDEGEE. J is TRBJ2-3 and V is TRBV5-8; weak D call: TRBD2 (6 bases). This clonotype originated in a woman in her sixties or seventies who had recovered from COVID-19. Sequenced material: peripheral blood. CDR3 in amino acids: CASSLEGTSTDTQYF. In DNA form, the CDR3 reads TGTGCCAGCAGCTTGGAAGGGACTAGCACAGATACGCAGTATTTT. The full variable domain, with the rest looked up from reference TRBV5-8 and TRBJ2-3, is EAGVTQSPTHLIKTRGQQATLRCSPISGHTSVYWYQQALGLGLQFLLWYDEGEERNRGNFPPRFSGRQFPNYSSELNVNALELEDSALYLCASSLEGTSTDTQYFGPGTRLTVL.